This TCR beta chain was sequenced during a study of blood T cell repertoires in COVID-19. Study-level information: Researchers got acute and convalescent COVID-19 samples from the United States, Italy and Spain. T cells, B-cell-depleted T cells, or PBMCs supplied cDNA or gDNA.

Germline-derived CDR1 and CDR2 are SGHRS and YFSETQ. The CDR3 sequence is 14 residues long. V dropped 6 bases and J dropped 10 bases, with 17 bases sitting between them. Sequenced by immunoSEQ multiplex PCR; TCRdb stores in-frame clones only, minus some. The table shows more than 140,000 clones, with 88% occurring only once. The sequence came from a woman between 55 and 75 years old with acute or convalescent COVID-19. The sequenced sample was peripheral blood. The genes are TRBV5-1 and TRBJ1-6; perhaps TRBD1 as D (5 bases). The CDR3 coding sequence is TGCGCCAGCAAGATCCGGGACTTGGGGTCACCCCTCCACTTT. Its protein product is CASKIRDLGSPLHF.